This T cell receptor beta chain was retrieved from a study of CD4 T cells in relation to SARS-CoV-2 and coronaviruses. Study-level background: PBMCs were cultured with antigen for roughly 9 days before TCR beta sequencing. Median patient age was roughly 40 years, spanning 21 to 72 years. Study conclusions and caveats: About 65% of donors had memory CD4+ clonotypes crossrecognizing SARS-CoV-2 and common cold coronavirus spike.

TCRdb's copy holds only in-frame clones and misses some; the assay was immunoSEQ multiplex PCR. The sample lists about 37,000 clones, roughly 85% seen once, with approximately 4.5% in the top ten. Comment on this clone: The antigen is not known.

Sorted naive or memory CD4+ cells met CEF peptides for 10 days. The CDR3 extends over 13 amino acids. Specimen: naive CD4+ T cells from PBMCs, cultured in vitro. Subset here: naive CD4+ T cells isolated by negative enrichment. This sequence originates from an adult with COVID-19. The rearrangement joins TRBV21-1 to TRBJ1-3; the D call of TRBD1 is as the table states it, not checked on the DNA. TRBV21-1 corresponds to a pseudogene. The CDR3 DNA reads TGTGCCAGCAGCGACATCTCTGGAAACACCATATATTTT. Its protein product is CASSDISGNTIYF.